A selection of T cell receptor beta chains follows, all from one sample in a study of OX40 agonist ivuxolimab in advanced cancers. Profiled with immunoSEQ multiplex PCR; TCRdb holds only in-frame clones, not every one. Altogether 65,000 to 95,000 clones are present, more than 80% being singletons, with the ten largest covering around 0.51%. The sample here was CD4+ or CD8+ T cells sorted from blood, taken in a trial of the OX40 agonist ivuxolimab. These receptors all come from an adult with an advanced solid tumor such as melanoma, head and neck, liver or kidney cancer. Both conserved end residues are part of each CDR3. The D gene is left open where the match is weak. Some rows mark clone size as missing; the rest say once, few, many or name a class of expanded clone.

D gene,V gene,J gene,clone size,CDR3 protein,CDR3 DNA
.,TRBV7-2,TRBJ1-1,.,CASSSGGGTEAFF,TGTGCCAGCAGCTCTGGGGGGGGTACTGAAGCTTTCTTT
TRBD1,TRBV28,TRBJ1-5,few,CASMGQGAIGNQPQHF,TGTGCCAGCATGGGACAGGGGGCTATAGGCAATCAGCCCCAGCATTTT
.,TRBV5-8,TRBJ1-4,.,CASSLGTERREKLFF,TGTGCCAGCAGCTTGGGGACCGAGCGCCGTGAAAAACTGTTTTTT
TRBD1,TRBV15,TRBJ1-4,.,CATSGAGTVQEKLFF,TGTGCCACCAGCGGTGCCGGGACAGTACAGGAAAAACTGTTTTTT
.,TRBV18,TRBJ1-2,few,CASSSEGNGYTF,TGTGCCAGCTCGTCAGAGGGCAACGGCTACACCTTC
TRBD1,TRBV11-3,TRBJ1-1,.,CASSVRQGTEAFF,TGTGCCAGCAGCGTACGACAGGGGACTGAAGCTTTCTTT
.,TRBV2,TRBJ1-5,.,CASRQGNSNQPQHF,TGTGCCAGCAGGCAGGGTAATAGCAATCAGCCCCAGCATTTT
.,TRBV7-2,TRBJ2-2,.,CASSLVTGNTGELFF,TGTGCCAGCAGCTTAGTTACAGGGAACACCGGGGAGCTGTTTTTT
.,TRBV5-4,TRBJ2-7,.,CASSFRAGTWEQYF,TGTGCCAGCAGCTTCCGCGCAGGGACGTGGGAGCAGTACTTC
TRBD2,TRBV9,TRBJ2-4,few,CASSTSSGGAWNIQYF,TGTGCCAGCAGCACCTCTAGCGGGGGGGCCTGGAACATTCAGTACTTC
.,TRBV5-6,TRBJ2-1,.,CASSLGAAGEQFF,TGTGCCAGCAGCTTGGGGGCGGCGGGGGAGCAGTTCTTC
.,TRBV7-2,TRBJ2-1,few,CASSPEGALAPYNEQFF,TGTGCCAGCAGCCCAGAAGGTGCCCTGGCGCCCTACAATGAGCAGTTCTTC
TRBD1,TRBV29-1,TRBJ1-2,.,CSVEVGTGYPYGYTF,TGCAGCGTTGAAGTAGGGACAGGGTATCCCTATGGCTACACCTTC
TRBD1,TRBV9,TRBJ1-3,.,CASSVGQGPSGNTIYF,TGTGCCAGCAGCGTAGGACAGGGCCCCTCTGGAAACACCATATATTTT
TRBD1,TRBV5-1,TRBJ1-1,.,CASSLTPTGQGFTEAFF,TGCGCCAGCAGCTTGACGCCAACCGGACAGGGTTTTACTGAAGCTTTCTTT
TRBD2,TRBV11-3,TRBJ2-7,.,CASSRTSGESYEQYF,TGTGCCAGCAGTCGGACTAGCGGGGAGTCCTACGAGCAGTACTTC
TRBD2,TRBV7-3,TRBJ2-2,.,CASSLQREGGELFF,TGTGCCAGCAGCTTACAGCGGGAGGGCGGGGAGCTGTTTTTT
TRBD2,TRBV7-8,TRBJ2-2,.,CASTWTSGGREWELFF,TGTGCCAGCACTTGGACTAGCGGGGGACGGGAATGGGAGCTGTTTTTT
.,TRBV7-2,TRBJ2-5,.,CASSLGRRVGGEETQYF,TGTGCCAGCAGCTTAGGACGTAGAGTGGGGGGAGAAGAGACCCAGTACTTC
TRBD2,TRBV5-4,TRBJ2-5,few,CASSFSGRGETQYF,TGTGCCAGCAGCTTTAGCGGGAGGGGGGAGACCCAGTACTTC
.,TRBV7-9,TRBJ2-1,.,CASSPGRSYNEQFF,TGTGCCAGCAGCCCCGGTCGGTCATACAATGAGCAGTTCTTC
TRBD1,TRBV15,TRBJ1-5,.,CATSRDRRRRNQPQHF,TGTGCCACCAGCAGGGACAGGAGGCGTCGCAATCAGCCCCAGCATTTT
TRBD1,TRBV6-1,TRBJ1-5,.,CASSLTGESAQPQHF,TGTGCCAGCAGTCTGACAGGGGAGAGCGCTCAGCCCCAGCATTTT
TRBD1,TRBV10-1,TRBJ2-1,.,CASGRQGEYNEQFF,TGCGCCAGCGGCCGACAGGGGGAGTACAATGAGCAGTTCTTC
TRBD2,TRBV5-1,TRBJ2-3,once,CASSLVSGGATDTQYF,TGCGCCAGCAGCTTGGTTAGCGGGGGGGCCACAGATACGCAGTATTTT
.,TRBV28,TRBJ1-6,.,CASSGLGGSYNSPLHF,TGTGCCAGCAGTGGACTAGGGGGCTCCTATAATTCACCCCTCCACTTT
TRBD1,TRBV2,TRBJ2-5,.,CASRSTGESQETQYF,TGTGCCAGCAGATCCACAGGGGAGTCTCAAGAGACCCAGTACTTC
TRBD1,TRBV2,TRBJ1-3,.,CASNRQGMVENTIYF,TGTGCCAGCAATCGACAGGGGATGGTCGAAAACACCATATATTTT
.,TRBV5-1,TRBJ1-1,.,CASSLANTRNTEAFF,TGCGCCAGCAGCTTGGCCAACACCCGGAACACTGAAGCTTTCTTT
.,TRBV20-1,TRBJ2-7,once,CSASGDYEQYF,TGCAGTGCTAGTGGGGACTACGAGCAGTACTTC
TRBD2,TRBV6-5,TRBJ2-7,few,CASTRGGPSVGEQYF,TGTGCCAGCACCCGGGGGGGGCCCTCCGTGGGCGAGCAGTACTTC
.,TRBV7-7,TRBJ2-7,.,CASSLQDNHEQYF,TGTGCCAGCAGCCTACAAGACAACCACGAGCAGTACTTC
.,TRBV11-3,TRBJ2-2,.,CASSFRNGGELFF,TGTGCCAGCAGCTTCAGGAACGGCGGGGAGCTGTTTTTT
.,TRBV7-2,TRBJ2-7,.,CASSLTQYEQYF,TGTGCCAGCAGCTTGACCCAATACGAGCAGTACTTC
TRBD2,TRBV9,TRBJ2-5,once,CASSVGAGGTQETQYF,TGTGCCAGCAGCGTAGGTGCGGGGGGGACCCAAGAGACCCAGTACTTC
.,TRBV6-5,TRBJ1-1,.,CASSRGAGNTEAFF,TGTGCCAGCTCTAGGGGCGCGGGTAACACTGAAGCTTTCTTT
.,TRBV2,TRBJ1-2,few,CASSEQVPYGYTF,TGTGCCAGCAGTGAACAGGTCCCCTATGGCTACACCTTC
.,TRBV29-1,TRBJ1-1,.,CSVTGRMNTEAFF,TGCAGCGTAACCGGGCGCATGAACACTGAAGCTTTCTTT
TRBD2,TRBV7-3,TRBJ2-5,.,CASSLRGGPQETQYF,TGTGCCAGCAGCTTAAGGGGGGGTCCCCAAGAGACCCAGTACTTC
TRBD1,TRBV7-2,TRBJ1-1,.,CASSLGSPDRAILTEAFF,TGTGCCAGCAGCTTAGGGTCCCCGGACAGGGCCATTCTTACTGAAGCTTTCTTT